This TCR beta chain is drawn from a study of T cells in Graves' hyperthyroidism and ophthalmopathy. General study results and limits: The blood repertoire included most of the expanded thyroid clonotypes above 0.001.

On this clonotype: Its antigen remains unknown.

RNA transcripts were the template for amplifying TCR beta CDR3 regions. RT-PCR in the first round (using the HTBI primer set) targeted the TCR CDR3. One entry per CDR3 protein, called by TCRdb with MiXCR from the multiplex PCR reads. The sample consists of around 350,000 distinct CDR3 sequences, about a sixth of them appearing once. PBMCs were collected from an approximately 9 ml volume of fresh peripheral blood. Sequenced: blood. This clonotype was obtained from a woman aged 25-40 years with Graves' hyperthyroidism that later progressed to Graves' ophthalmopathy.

In DNA, the CDR3 is TGCGCCAGCAGCCTGTACCGGGACAGCCAGTTCTTC. Its translation: CASSLYRDSQFF. The chain is built from TRBV5-1 and TRBJ2-1; 7 bases line up with TRBD1. J was trimmed by 13 bases and V by 4 bases; bases with no gene match: 8. CDR3 length: 12 residues. Germline V CDR1 and CDR2: SGHRS, YFSETQ.